Each of the 2 T cell receptor beta chains below was sequenced from the same sample in a study of blood T cell repertoires in COVID-19. Libraries were prepared by immunoSEQ multiplex PCR; TCRdb keeps only in-frame clonotypes and omits some of them. The table shows about 200,000 clones, with around 80% occurring only once. The sequenced sample was peripheral blood. The receptors were sampled from a woman over 75 with acute or convalescent COVID-19.

This sequence joins TRBV2 and TRBJ1-2, with 8 bases lining up with TRBD1. The CDR3 extends over 14 amino acids. J lost 7 bases, V lost 6 bases, and 10 bases had no gene match. Germline V lookup: CDR1 SNHLY, CDR2 FYNNEI. The CDR3 loop is CASSPSRGQFGYTF. The CDR3 bases are TGTGCCAGCAGCCCCTCCAGGGGGCAGTTTGGCTACACCTTC.

The chain is built from TRBV28 and TRBJ1-2, with D uncertain. CDR1 is MDHEN, CDR2 SYDVKM, per germline. The CDR3 has 12 residues. The V end was cut by 8 bases, the J end by 0 bases, with 7 bases between. The CDR3 loop is CASVTTNYGYTF. CDR3 in DNA: TGTGCCAGCGTCACTACTAACTATGGCTACACCTTC.